These 22 T cell receptor beta chains were sequenced from one sample in a study of cytomegalovirus exposure and HLA in healthy donors. PCR primers comprised 60 Vbeta and 13 Jbeta primers. Produced via immunoSEQ multiplex PCR; TCRdb's table is partial and in-frame only. The table lists around 140,000 clones, with around 1.5% in the top ten. The sequenced sample consisted of PBMCs. The receptor source for this set is a woman aged 40-49 years in good health and CMV-seronegative.

The chain is built from TRBV18 and TRBJ1-6; the D is unclear. The CDR3 runs 14 residues. Germline V lookup: CDR1 KGHSH, CDR2 LQKENI. Deletions cut 6 bases from V and 10 bases from J, with 16 bases between. The DNA of the CDR3 is TGTGCCAGCTCCCCGCCTTCGGGGTGGTCACCCCTCCACTTT. Its translation: CASSPPSGWSPLHF.

This rearrangement joins TRBV19 to TRBJ1-4, with D unresolved. The CDR3 has 16 amino acids. V lost 6 bases, J lost 4 bases, and 18 bases lay in between. CDR1 and CDR2 from the germline V gene are LNHDA and SQIVND (reference sequence). The CDR3 bases are TGTGCCAGTAGCCCGCCTTATGGGCAGCTTAATGAAAAACTGTTTTTT. Amino acid sequence: CASSPPYGQLNEKLFF.

This rearrangement joins TRBV7-9 to TRBJ1-3; the match to TRBD1 covers 7 bases. V lost 5 bases, J lost 4 bases, and 5 bases stayed unmatched. This CDR3 region has 14 residues. Germline V gene sequence: CDR1 SEHNR, CDR2 FQNEAQ (reference sequence). The chain's CDR3 is CASSRTGAGNTIYF. The CDR3 region has the DNA TGTGCCAGCAGCCGCACAGGGGCGGGAAACACCATATATTTT.

The chain combines TRBV4-2 with TRBJ2-5; D call uncertain. The germline V and J ends were trimmed by 0 bases and 3 bases, with 8 bases remaining between them. The CDR3 consists of 14 residues. The germline V gene encodes CDR1 LGHNA and CDR2 YNFKEQ. The chain's CDR3 is CASSQDPSEETQYF. The CDR3 DNA is TGTGCCAGCAGCCAAGACCCGAGCGAAGAGACCCAGTACTTC.

The chain carries TRBV7-3 and TRBJ1-1; tentative D call: TRBD1 (5 bases). The ends were cut back, 5 bases at V and 1 base at J, with 8 bases in the middle. CDR3 length: 13 amino acids. In germline, CDR1 is SGHTA, CDR2 FQGTGA. In DNA form, the CDR3 reads TGTGCCAGCAGCCGTACAGGGAACACTGAAGCTTTCTTT. This sequence encodes CASSRTGNTEAFF.

The chain joins TRBV28 to TRBJ2-7; TRBD2 matches at 9 bases. The CDR3 loop spans 15 amino acids. In germline, CDR1 is MDHEN, CDR2 SYDVKM. The V segment lost 1 base and the J segment 2 bases; nucleotides outside the gene matches: 3. The CDR3 DNA sequence: TGTGCCAGCAGTTTATTGAGCGGGGGGACCTACGAGCAGTACGTC. Amino acid sequence: CASSLLSGGTYEQYV.

This chain links TRBV10-2 with TRBJ2-7, with 7 bases fitting TRBD1. The germline V gene encodes CDR1 WSHSY and CDR2 SAAADI. This CDR3 has 14 amino acids. With V trimmed by 2 bases and J by 4 bases, 5 bases remained unmatched. CDR3 in amino acids: CASSETGDQYEQYV. The CDR3 DNA reads TGCGCCAGCAGTGAGACAGGGGATCAGTACGAGCAGTACGTC.

The V and J genes are TRBV5-1 and TRBJ1-3; 7 bases fit TRBD1. Germline CDR1 is SGHRS and CDR2 is YFSETQ. The CDR3 runs to 18 residues. Trimming took 1 base from V and 3 from J; bases not matched to a gene: 13. The chain's CDR3 is CASSLIGLGQAVGNTIYF. In nucleotides, the CDR3 is TGCGCCAGCAGCTTGATTGGCCTCGGACAGGCAGTTGGAAACACCATATATTTT.

This chain connects TRBV7-3 to TRBJ1-2; TRBD1 aligns across 10 bases. Unmatched junction bases numbered 7, after V lost 5 bases and J lost 4 bases. CDR1 SGHTA and CDR2 FQGTGA come from the germline V gene. CDR3 length equals 15 residues. In DNA, the CDR3 is TGTGCCAGCAGCGAGGGACAGGGGTTTACCTATGGCTACACCTTC. It translates to CASSEGQGFTYGYTF.

As DNA, the CDR3 is TGTGCCAGCAGCGAGTTCCACACTGAAGCTTTCTTT. Its translation: CASSEFHTEAFF. This chain connects TRBV7-2 to TRBJ1-1; no clear D gene. V lost 5 bases to trimming and J lost 3 bases, with 7 bases between them. The CDR3 loop spans 12 amino acids. The germline V gene has CDR1 SGHTA and CDR2 FQGNSA. Full variable domain (outside the CDR3, taken from reference TRBV7-2 and TRBJ1-1): GAGVSQSPSNKVTEKGKDVELRCDPISGHTALYWYRQSLGQGLEFLIYFQGNSAPDKSGLPSDRFSAERTGGSVSTLTIQRTQQEDSAVYLCASSEFHTEAFFGQGTRLTVV.

The genes are TRBV7-9 and TRBJ1-1; 10 nucleotides align to TRBD1. The CDR3 extends over 14 amino acids. J was trimmed by 0 bases and V by 6 bases; bases with no gene match: 1. Germline V CDR1 and CDR2: SEHNR, FQNEAQ (reference sequence). The CDR3 spells CASRGTGVNTEAFF. The CDR3 nucleotides are TGTGCCAGCAGGGGGACAGGGGTGAACACTGAAGCTTTCTTT.

The chain links TRBV7-8 to TRBJ1-2, with D possibly matching TRBD1 (5 bases). Between the trimmed V and J ends, which lost 2 bases and 8 bases, there was a span of 12 bases. This CDR3 contains 13 residues. Looked up from germline, CDR1 is SGHVS and CDR2 is FQNEAQ. The CDR3 bases are TGTGCCAGCAGCTTAAGTATCGGGGGAGGCTACACCTTC. It is translated as CASSLSIGGGYTF.

V and J are TRBV7-9 and TRBJ1-2; tentatively, D is TRBD1 (6 bases). The CDR3 loop spans 13 amino acids. Trimming took off 5 bases at V and 8 bases at J, with 15 bases between the two ends. CDR1 is SEHNR, CDR2 FQNEAQ, per germline (reference sequence). In nucleotides, the CDR3 is TGTGCCAGCAGCCCGCGGACAGAGTGGGGCTACACCTTC. Its translation: CASSPRTEWGYTF.

The CDR3 region is CASSPGWSGNTEAFF. CDR3 bases: TGTGCCAGCTCACCGGGTTGGAGCGGAAACACTGAAGCTTTCTTT. The V and J genes are TRBV18 and TRBJ1-1, with D hard to call. CDR3 length: 15 residues. CDR1 and CDR2 from the germline V gene are KGHSH and LQKENI. Trimming removed 3 bases at V and 2 bases at J, with 13 bases between.

The V and J genes are TRBV5-6 and TRBJ2-5; TRBD1 matches at 8 bases. This CDR3 spans 13 amino acids. Germline values: CDR1 SGHDT, CDR2 YYEEEE. V gave up 4 bases and J gave up 5 bases; unmatched junction bases: 4. Here the CDR3 DNA reads TGTGCCAGCAGCGCGACAGGGGTTGAGACCCAGTACTTC. Translated: CASSATGVETQYF.

The chain recombines TRBV29-1 with TRBJ1-2, with 7 bases lining up with TRBD1. The CDR3 totals 11 residues. Trimming at V came to 4 bases and at J to 8 bases, leaving 4 bases not matched to a gene. Per the germline V gene, CDR1 is SQVTM and CDR2 is ANQGSEA. The CDR3 bases are TGCAGCGTTGGGGCAGGGGGGGGCTACACCTTC. As protein: CSVGAGGGYTF.

The chain couples TRBV11-2 to TRBJ2-5; possibly TRBD1 for D (5 bases). Germline V gene lookup returns CDR1 SGHAT and CDR2 FQNNGV. CDR3 length: 15 residues. Trimming cost V 5 bases and J 5 bases, with 18 bases left between them. CDR3 sequence (DNA): TGTGCCAGCAGCCCCCACTCGGCAGGGCGGGAGACCCAGTACTTC. It encodes CASSPHSAGRETQYF.

V usage is TRBV18 and J usage is TRBJ1-1, with TRBD1 identical over 8 bases. CDR3 length equals 13 residues. The germline V gene encodes CDR1 KGHSH and CDR2 LQKENI. After removal of 6 bases from V and 3 bases from J, the junction contained 3 bases not matched to a gene. DNA for the CDR3: TGTGCCAGCTCGCAGACAGGGGACACTGAAGCTTTCTTT. This codes for CASSQTGDTEAFF.

V and J are TRBV2 and TRBJ1-4, with D possibly TRBD1 on 6 matching bases. V dropped 8 bases and J dropped 8 bases, with 18 bases sitting between them. The CDR3 has 14 residues. Germline CDR1 and CDR2: SNHLY and FYNNEI. The CDR3 region has the DNA TGTGCCAGCGTATTCCAGGGGAGCAGCGAAAAACTGTTTTTT. It translates to CASVFQGSSEKLFF.

The chain has TRBV5-5 and TRBJ2-5; TRBD1 matches at 8 bases. Per germline, CDR1 SGHKS and CDR2 YYEKEE (reference sequence). The CDR3 has 15 amino acids. Losses at the gene ends were 4 bases for V and 2 bases for J; bases not matched to a gene: 7. The CDR3 here is CASSPYRGAQETQYF. The CDR3 nucleotides read TGTGCCAGCAGCCCCTACAGGGGGGCTCAAGAGACCCAGTACTTC. The complete variable domain, with remaining parts taken from reference TRBV5-5 and TRBJ2-5, reads DAGVTQSPTHLIKTRGQQVTLRCSPISGHKSVSWYQQVLGQGPQFIFQYYEKEERGRGNFPDRFSARQFPNYSSELNVNALLLGDSALYLCASSPYRGAQETQYFGPGTRLLVL.

The chain uses TRBV6-5 and TRBJ1-6, with D unresolved. Trimming removed 5 bases at V and 7 bases at J, with 12 bases between. This CDR3 is 14 amino acids long. Looked up from germline, CDR1 is MNHEY and CDR2 is SVGAGI. The CDR3 coding sequence is TGTGCCAGCAGTCCCGGTGGGAGGAATTCACCCCTCCACTTT. Its protein is CASSPGGRNSPLHF.

V and J are TRBV7-2 and TRBJ1-1, with 7 bases that match TRBD1. With 5 bases clipped from V and 1 base from J, the junction kept 4 bases outside the gene matches. Germline CDR1 is SGHTA and CDR2 is FQGNSA. CDR3 length: 14 residues. The CDR3 protein is CASSDYRGNTEAFF. The CDR3 bases are TGTGCCAGCAGCGACTACAGGGGGAACACTGAAGCTTTCTTT.